Listed below are T cell receptor beta chains from one sample, sequenced in a study of T cells in Graves' hyperthyroidism and ophthalmopathy. TCRdb ran MiXCR on the multiplex PCR reads and lists one entry per CDR3 protein. The sample contains about 410,000 distinct CDR3 sequences, roughly 15% of which appear only once. Sequenced input: blood. The origin of the receptors is a woman aged 25 to 45 with Graves' ophthalmopathy. CDR3s include the opening cysteine and the closing phenylalanine or tryptophan. The D gene is left open where the match is weak. Size is omitted from some rows. Given values are once, few, many or a class for expanded clones.

J gene | V gene | clone size | D gene | CDR3 DNA | CDR3 protein
TRBJ1-2 | TRBV9 | many | NA | TGTGCCAGCAGCGCCGATCCGATGCATGGCTACACCTTC | CASSADPMHGYTF
TRBJ2-7 | TRBV28 | many | NA | TGTGCCAGCAGTCCGGGGACGGAGGACGAGCAGTACTTC | CASSPGTEDEQYF
TRBJ1-2 | TRBV5-1 | many | TRBD1 | TGCGCCAGCAGAGGGGACAGAGAGAACTATGGCTACACCTTC | CASRGDRENYGYTF
TRBJ2-3 | TRBV5-1 | many | TRBD2 | TGCGCCAGCAGGGGACTAGCCCACACAGATACGCAGTATTTT | CASRGLAHTDTQYF
TRBJ2-1 | TRBV30 | few | NA | TGTGCCTGGAGTCGTCGATCAATGAACAATGAGCAGTTCTTC | CAWSRRSMNNEQFF
TRBJ1-1 | TRBV9 | few | TRBD1 | TGTGCCAGCAGCGTAGTTAGGGGGCGCATCACTGAAGCTTTCTTT | CASSVVRGRITEAFF
TRBJ2-7 | TRBV6-1 | few | TRBD2 | TGTGCCAGCAGCAGAGAGCGGGGGGTGACCTACGAGCAGTACTTC | CASSRERGVTYEQYF
TRBJ2-1 | TRBV20-1 | many | NA | TGCAGTGCTAGAGCGGCCCTTGGGAATGAGCAGTTCTTC | CSARAALGNEQFF
TRBJ1-3 | TRBV5-1 | few | TRBD1 | TGCGCCAGCAGCCGAGGGACAGGGAACTCTGGAAACACCATATATTTT | CASSRGTGNSGNTIYF
TRBJ2-6 | TRBV20-1 | many | NA | TGCAGTGCCTATTGGACAGTCCTCTCTGGGGCCAACGTCCTGACTTTC | CSAYWTVLSGANVLTF
TRBJ1-1 | TRBV27 | NA | NA | TGTGCCAGCAGTTCCTTGGGGAGTCGGGGGTTGAACACTGAAGCTTTCTTT | CASSSLGSRGLNTEAFF
TRBJ1-5 | TRBV27 | NA | NA | TGTGCCAGCAGCCAGACAGCGAGCAATCAGCCCCAGCATTTT | CASSQTASNQPQHF
TRBJ2-1 | TRBV7-2 | many | NA | TGTGCCAGCAGCTTAAGTAGCGGCTCCTACAATGAGCAGTTCTTC | CASSLSSGSYNEQFF
TRBJ1-5 | TRBV6-5 | NA | NA | TGTGCCAGCAGTTACTCATCAGGGAAAAATAGCAATCAGCCCCAGCATTTT | CASSYSSGKNSNQPQHF
TRBJ2-2 | TRBV5-8 | many | TRBD2 | TGTGCCAGCAGCTTGGAAGGATCGGGACTAGCGCACACCGGGGAGCTGTTTTTT | CASSLEGSGLAHTGELFF
TRBJ2-4 | TRBV27 | many | NA | TGTGCCAGCAGTGAGGGATACATTCAGTACTTC | CASSEGYIQYF
TRBJ1-1 | TRBV28 | many | TRBD1 | TGTGCCAGCAGTGCGAGAGGACAGGGGATCGGCACTGAAGCTTTCTTT | CASSARGQGIGTEAFF
TRBJ1-4 | TRBV27 | NA | NA | TGTGCCATCAGTCCCCCGGTTGAAGGAAAACTGTTTTTT | CAISPPVEGKLFF
TRBJ2-7 | TRBV27 | many | NA | TGTGCCAGCACCACTACCAGGGGAGTCCACGAGCAGTACTTC | CASTTTRGVHEQYF
TRBJ2-3 | TRBV2 | many | TRBD2 | TGTGCCAGCAGTGTACTAGCGGGAGGGCAAGATACGCAGTATTTT | CASSVLAGGQDTQYF
TRBJ1-1 | TRBV7-6 | NA | NA | TGTGCCAGCAGCTTAGGGACACAGATTTCCACTGAAGCTTTCTTT | CASSLGTQISTEAFF
TRBJ1-1 | TRBV9 | NA | NA | TGTGCCAGCAGCGCCCATTCCGGGACAACCACTGAAGCTTTCTTT | CASSAHSGTTTEAFF
TRBJ1-1 | TRBV11-2 | many | NA | TGTGCCAGCAGCTCCCCGTCCGGGGCGCTTACTGAAGCTTTCTTT | CASSSPSGALTEAFF
TRBJ2-3 | TRBV12-3/TRBV12-4 | many | NA | TGTGCCAGCAGGTGGAGGGGATGGGCAGATACGCAGTATTTT | CASRWRGWADTQYF
TRBJ2-2 | TRBV11-2 | NA | TRBD2 | TGTGCCAGCAGCCCAAGAGGACTAGCGGGGGCCGGGGAGCTGTTTTTT | CASSPRGLAGAGELFF
TRBJ1-3 | TRBV12-3/TRBV12-4 | many | NA | TGTGCCAGCAGTTTAGCCCAGGGAGTTATAGACACCATATATTTT | CASSLAQGVIDTIYF
TRBJ1-1 | TRBV6-1 | many | NA | TGTGCCAGCAGTGAGATAACTGAAGCTTTCTTT | CASSEITEAFF
TRBJ2-5 | TRBV12-3/TRBV12-4 | many | NA | TGTGCCAGCAGTTTGGTACAGGGAGAGACCCAGTACTTC | CASSLVQGETQYF
TRBJ2-6 | TRBV15 | many | NA | TGTGCCACCAGCAGAGATTCCGGGGCCGGGGCCAACGTCCTGACTTTC | CATSRDSGAGANVLTF
TRBJ2-3 | TRBV18 | many | NA | TGTGCCAGCTCACTTCGGACTCGTCTAACCGCCACAGATACGCAGTATTTT | CASSLRTRLTATDTQYF
TRBJ2-3 | TRBV27 | many | TRBD2 | TGTGCCAGCAGTCTTAGGGGGGGACTAGGCACAGATACGCAGTATTTT | CASSLRGGLGTDTQYF
TRBJ1-5 | TRBV12-5 | NA | TRBD1 | TGTGCTAGTGGTTTGGCAGGGGGTAATCAGCCCCAGCATTTT | CASGLAGGNQPQHF
TRBJ2-1 | TRBV19 | many | NA | TGTGCCAGTAGTCGAGGGGGGGCAGCCAATGAGCAGTTCTTC | CASSRGGAANEQFF
TRBJ2-6 | TRBV7-8 | many | NA | TGTGCCAGCAGCTCTGGACCAATCTCTGGGGCCAACGTCCTGACTTTC | CASSSGPISGANVLTF
TRBJ1-3 | TRBV7-9 | many | NA | TGTGCCAGCAGCTTAGCACGAACCTCTGGAAACACCATATATTTT | CASSLARTSGNTIYF
TRBJ1-1 | TRBV4-1 | NA | TRBD1 | TGCGCCAGCAGCCACAGACAGGGGGCAGACACTGAAGCTTTCTTT | CASSHRQGADTEAFF
TRBJ2-1 | TRBV28 | many | TRBD2 | TGTGCCAGCAGTTTAATCGTCCGAAGCGGGGCCTACAATGAGCAGTTCTTC | CASSLIVRSGAYNEQFF
TRBJ2-7 | TRBV11-2 | many | TRBD2 | TGTGCCAGCAGCTTAATTCTAGCGGGGTTGTACGAGCAGTACTTC | CASSLILAGLYEQYF
TRBJ1-4 | TRBV28 | many | NA | TGTGCCAGTATGACAGGAGGTGGTGAAAAACTGTTTTTT | CASMTGGGEKLFF
TRBJ2-1 | TRBV6-1 | many | NA | TGTGCCAGCATTCTAAGCGGACCTTACAATGAGCAGTTCTTC | CASILSGPYNEQFF
TRBJ1-1 | TRBV6-1 | NA | NA | TGTGCCAGCAGCGTGACTAGCGGGGGGGGGCTGTACACTGAAGCTTTCTTT | CASSVTSGGGLYTEAFF
TRBJ1-4 | TRBV6-2/TRBV6-3 | NA | NA | TGTGCCAGCAGTTACGGACGGAGTAATGAAAAACTGTTTTTT | CASSYGRSNEKLFF
TRBJ1-4 | TRBV4-1 | NA | NA | TGCGCCAGCAGCCAGCTTCCTCCTGGTAGCGGTGGAAAACTGTTTTTT | CASSQLPPGSGGKLFF
TRBJ2-1 | TRBV2 | many | NA | TGTGCCACTCAGAATAAACCTCCGTACAATGAGCAGTTCTTC | CATQNKPPYNEQFF
TRBJ2-5 | TRBV28 | many | TRBD2 | TGTGCCAGCACCGACCCTACGGGGGGTCTGCCGGAGACCCAGTACTTC | CASTDPTGGLPETQYF
TRBJ2-1 | TRBV3-1 | many | NA | TGTGCCAGCAGCCAAGACTTACGGGCTGAGCAGTTCTTC | CASSQDLRAEQFF
TRBJ1-5 | TRBV19 | few | TRBD1 | TGTGCCAGTAGTATAGATACAGGGGGCCCTAATCAGCCCCAGCATTTT | CASSIDTGGPNQPQHF
TRBJ2-1 | TRBV20-1 | NA | TRBD2 | TGCAGTGCTTATCAGGAACTAGCGGGGGGGCCCCATGAGCAGTTCTTC | CSAYQELAGGPHEQFF
TRBJ2-5 | TRBV24-1 | NA | NA | TGTGCCACCAGTGATTTGGGACAGAAGAAAGAGACCCAGTACTTC | CATSDLGQKKETQYF
TRBJ1-6 | TRBV3-1 | many | NA | TGTGCCAGCAGCCAGTCCCTTAATTCACCCCTCCACTTT | CASSQSLNSPLHF
TRBJ1-5 | TRBV5-6 | many | TRBD1 | TGTGCCAGCAGCTCGACAGGGTTAGGTCAGCCCCAGCATTTT | CASSSTGLGQPQHF